A single sample gave rise to the 5 T cell receptor beta chains below, sequenced in a study of molecular identifiers for immune sequencing clone quantification (dated by TCRdb to 2017 to 2018). Libraries were prepared through PCR. Sequencing relied on a NextSeq 500. The public reads were run again by TCRdb, first through fastp at Q25 and then through MiXCR, and only productive beta chains were kept. Rows matching on CDR3 protein sequence are summarized as one entry with the most common DNA and genes. The sample table lists thousands of distinct CDR3 sequences, around a third of them with a count of one. Of the sample, 4% to 5.5% falls within the top ten clones. The sequenced material came from naive CD8+ T cells from blood, with Jurkat cell RNA spiked in. What the cell subset or site label conveys for this sample: FACS-sorted CD8+CD4-CCR7+CD45RA+ naive T cells. All receptors derive from a human donor in good health. Some libraries in this study had Jurkat cell RNA spiked in.

To note about this clonotype: This may arise from a read error, as a much more abundant clone is one base away. The chain is built from TRBV29-1 and TRBJ2-3, with TRBD1 matching over 7 bases. Germline lookup yields CDR1 SQVTM and CDR2 ANQGSEA. The CDR3 loop spans 15 amino acids. Trimming cost V 7 bases and J 1 base; bases outside gene matches: 11. The CDR3 DNA follows: TGCAGCGCCGAAAGACAGGGTTCGGGCACAGATACGCAGTATTTT. Residues: CSAERQGSGTDTQYF.

The rearrangement uses TRBV4-1 and TRBJ2-1; 10 bases map to TRBD1. The CDR3 spans 16 residues. Germline trimming cut 3 bases from V and 1 base from J; bases unmatched to any gene: 3. Germline values: CDR1 MGHRA, CDR2 YSYEKL. CDR3 nucleotides: TGCGCCAGCAGCCAGGGACAGGGGTCTTCCTACAATGAGCAGTTCTTC. This encodes CASSQGQGSSYNEQFF.

Concerning this clonotype itself: The DNA is omitted, as the CDR3 cannot be located on it reliably, and the CDR3 follows TCRdb's listing. The CDR3: CASSFGQGSERYF. The V call is TRBV5-3, the J call TRBJ2-7. TRBV5-3 is identified as an open reading frame with a role that is uncertain. The CDR3 length is 13 residues, termini included.

V gene TRBV27 combines with J gene TRBJ1-5; D remains unclear. The CDR3 contains 13 residues. V lost 5 bases and J 6 bases, leaving 11 bases between the germline ends. From germline, CDR1 is MNHEY and CDR2 SMNVEV (reference sequence). The CDR3 coding sequence is TGTGCCAGCAGTCACGGGAGCGGTCAGCCCCAGCATTTT. This codes for CASSHGSGQPQHF.

This chain connects TRBV28 to TRBJ2-3; 10 bases line up with TRBD1. Germline V gene lookup returns CDR1 MDHEN and CDR2 SYDVKM. V trimming: 6 bases; J trimming: 3 bases; junction bases outside the gene matches: 15. The CDR3 length is 18 residues. CDR3 residues: CASSRLRSGQGRTDTQYF. The CDR3 coding sequence is TGTGCCAGCAGCCGCCTCCGTTCGGGACAGGGGAGAACAGATACGCAGTATTTT.